This TCR beta chain was documented in a study of T cells in Graves' hyperthyroidism and ophthalmopathy. Study overall: Staff took peripheral blood when the initial diagnosis was made, before any treatment began. Study conclusions and caveats: Stable hyperthyroidism and ophthalmopathy were separated using 13 V-J signatures.

This CDR3 is built from 14 residues. Trimming at V came to 5 bases and at J to 6 bases, leaving 5 bases not matched to a gene. Germline CDR1 ENHRY, CDR2 SYGVKD. Details on this clonotype: What it binds is unknown.

Criteria for exclusion of patients were uncontrolled infection, other autoimmune disease, pregnancy or lactation. From 10 ml of fresh peripheral blood, PBMCs were isolated. TCR beta CDR3 region amplification was performed from RNA transcripts. The HTBI primer set drove a first-round RT-PCR of the TCR CDR3. TCRdb re-called the multiplex PCR reads through MiXCR, storing one row per CDR3 protein. The profile shows around 800,000 distinct CDR3 sequences, about 38% of them singletons. This receptor was taken from a man aged 18 to 29 with Graves' hyperthyroidism. The chain links TRBV10-3 to TRBJ1-4; TRBD1 matches 8 bases. Material: blood. The CDR3 reads CAISQGAAYEKLFF. In nucleotides, the CDR3 is TGTGCCATCAGTCAGGGGGCTGCTTATGAAAAACTGTTTTTT.